This passage covers 25 T cell receptor beta chains from one sample sequenced in a study of blood T cell repertoires in COVID-19. The table came from immunoSEQ multiplex PCR; TCRdb's copy has only in-frame clones and leaves some out. The repertoire has 200,000 to 300,000 clones, 80% to 95% of them found once; the top ten carry around 0.86%. The sequenced material came from peripheral blood. Receptor source: a man younger than 45 with COVID-19, enrolled during active disease.

This clone came up once. The chain links TRBV7-9 to TRBJ2-1; 12 nucleotides match TRBD2. The germline V gene has CDR1 SEHNR and CDR2 FQNEAQ (reference sequence). The CDR3 runs 16 residues. Trimming at V came to 4 bases and at J to 6 bases, leaving 7 bases not matched to a gene. The DNA of the CDR3 is TGTGCCAGCAGCTCCTCCCTAGCGGGGGGGTTCAATGAGCAGTTCTTC. It is translated as CASSSSLAGGFNEQFF.

V is TRBV25-1 and J is TRBJ1-5, with TRBD1 matching over 7 bases. Per the germline V gene, CDR1 is MGHDK and CDR2 is SYGVNS. CDR3 length: 14 residues. The V gene end was trimmed by 2 bases and the J gene end by 6 bases; junction bases not matched to a gene: 4. The CDR3 sequence: CASSERQGLQPQHF. For the CDR3, the DNA is TGTGCCAGCAGTGAAAGACAGGGTCTTCAGCCCCAGCATTTT.

This clone was seen a handful of times. The chain couples TRBV5-5 to TRBJ2-7; 11 bases align to TRBD2. J was trimmed by 2 bases and V by 10 bases; bases with no gene match: 11. The germline CDR1 and CDR2 sequences are SGHKS and YYEKEE (reference sequence). The CDR3 consists of 15 residues. The CDR3 DNA is TGTGCCTTCCGAAAGGGACTAGCGGCCCCCTACGAGCAGTACTTC. Amino acid sequence: CAFRKGLAAPYEQYF.

The chain recombines TRBV2 with TRBJ1-4; 9 bases agree with TRBD1. This CDR3 is built from 16 residues. The trim removed 5 bases at V and 3 bases at J, leaving 7 bases unmatched. Per germline, CDR1 SNHLY and CDR2 FYNNEI. The CDR3: CASSSTGGSANEKLFF. The CDR3 region has the DNA TGTGCCAGCAGTTCCACAGGGGGCTCGGCTAATGAAAAACTGTTTTTT.

This sequence joins TRBV12-3 or TRBV12-4 and TRBJ1-1; D is unclear. The V gene lost 7 bases and the J gene lost 7 bases, with 16 bases spanning the gap. The length of the CDR3 is 13 residues. Here the CDR3 reads CASTGSRVGEAFF. For the CDR3, the DNA is TGTGCCAGCACCGGGTCAAGAGTCGGTGAAGCTTTCTTT.

The genes are TRBV5-1 and TRBJ2-1; TRBD2 is a possible D gene (5 bases). The V and J ends lost 4 bases and 0 bases respectively, with 14 bases between them. The CDR3 is made up of 16 amino acids. Germline CDR1 and CDR2: SGHRS and YFSETQ. CDR3 coding DNA: TGCGCCAGCAGCGAAACTAGGGCAAGCTCCTACAATGAGCAGTTCTTC. Translation: CASSETRASSYNEQFF.

The chain joins TRBV7-9 to TRBJ2-5; TRBD1 aligns across 12 bases. Germline V gene lookup returns CDR1 SEHNR and CDR2 FQNEAQ (reference sequence). V lost 5 bases and J lost 7; bases outside the gene matches: 11. The CDR3 consists of 16 residues. The DNA for the CDR3 is TGTGCCAGCAGCCCTCTTATGGGACAGGGGGCCGGGACCCAGTACTTC. Protein: CASSPLMGQGAGTQYF.

CDR3 loop: CASRAPRTVGELFF. The CDR3 DNA is TGTGCCAGCAGGGCCCCCCGGACAGTCGGGGAGCTGTTTTTT. V is TRBV6-6 and J is TRBJ2-2; tentatively, D is TRBD1 (6 bases). CDR1 MNHNY and CDR2 SVGAGI come from the germline V gene (reference sequence). V was shortened by 6 bases and J by 7 bases, with 15 bases between the two germline ends. The CDR3 runs 14 residues.

J is TRBJ2-2 and V is TRBV7-9; no clear D. Germline V CDR1 and CDR2: SEHNR, FQNEAQ (reference sequence). The CDR3 length is 14 residues. Trimming took off 5 bases at V and 5 bases at J, with 12 bases between the two ends. CDR3: CASSQARVTGELFF. CDR3 nucleotides: TGTGCCAGCAGCCAAGCTCGGGTAACCGGGGAGCTGTTTTTT.

A remark on this clone: A junction boundary mismatches the germline segment, possibly from a read error. The V gene is TRBV5-1, the J gene TRBJ1-2, with D maybe TRBD1 (5 bases). The CDR3 contains 13 residues. Germline-derived CDR1 and CDR2 are SGHRS and YFSETQ. The CDR3 DNA sequence: TGCGCCAGCAGATTGGGGACGGACAATGGCTACACCTTC. Protein product: CASRLGTDNGYTF. Together with reference TRBV5-1 and TRBJ1-2, the CDR3 gives the full variable domain: KAGVTQTPRYLIKTRGQQVTLSCSPISGHRSVSWYQQTPGQGLQFLFEYFSETQRNKGNFPGRFSGRQFSNSRSEMNVSTLELGDSALYLCASRLGTDNGYTFGSGTRLTVV.

The V and J genes are TRBV5-6 and TRBJ1-2; D possibly corresponds to TRBD1 (5 bases). The CDR3 totals 12 residues. Germline-derived CDR1 and CDR2 are SGHDT and YYEEEE. V shed 1 base and J shed 8 bases, with 9 bases lying between them. The CDR3 loop is CASSLFRAGYTF. The DNA of the CDR3 is TGTGCCAGCAGCTTGTTCAGGGCCGGCTACACCTTC.

The chain couples TRBV7-9 to TRBJ2-7; 12 bases agree with TRBD2. The CDR3 is 16 residues long. Germline V lookup: CDR1 SEHNR, CDR2 FQNEAQ (reference sequence). Trimming cost V 4 bases and J 0 bases; bases outside gene matches: 4. The CDR3 bases are TGTGCCAGCAGCTCCGGACTAGCGGGATCCTCCTACGAGCAGTACTTC. Translating gives CASSSGLAGSSYEQYF.

This rearrangement joins TRBV12-3 or TRBV12-4 to TRBJ1-2; D is ambiguous. Trimming removed 1 base from V and 6 bases from J, with 9 bases in between. CDR3 length: 13 residues. CDR3 sequence: CASSLEFTDGYTF. The CDR3 DNA reads TGTGCCAGCAGTTTAGAGTTTACAGATGGCTACACCTTC.

The chain combines TRBV10-2 with TRBJ1-5, with TRBD1 matching over 7 bases. Germline V gene sequence: CDR1 WSHSY, CDR2 SAAADI. The CDR3 runs 14 residues. V shed 2 bases, J shed 6 bases, and the junction held 4 bases outside the gene matches. The CDR3 DNA reads TGCGCCAGCAGTGAGGGGGGACAGTTTCAGCCCCAGCATTTT. It codes for CASSEGGQFQPQHF.

CDR3 in DNA: TGTGCCAGCAGTGAGGGGACTCATAGCAATCAGCCCCAGCATTTT. Its protein is CASSEGTHSNQPQHF. The chain recombines TRBV6-1 with TRBJ1-5; a possible D gene is TRBD1 (5 bases). The length of the CDR3 is 15 residues. Germline loops: CDR1 MNHNS, CDR2 SASEGT. The V and J ends lost 3 bases and 0 bases respectively, with 9 bases between them.

The gene calls are TRBV6-1 and TRBJ2-3; 10 bases are shared with TRBD2. Germline CDR1 and CDR2: MNHNS and SASEGT. CDR3 length: 16 residues. With 4 bases clipped from V and 2 bases from J, the junction kept 6 bases outside the gene matches. The CDR3 protein is CASSALAGANTDTQYF. CDR3 coding DNA: TGTGCCAGCAGTGCCCTAGCGGGGGCCAACACAGATACGCAGTATTTT.

The V call is TRBV13, the J call TRBJ1-3, with D hard to call. Germline V gives CDR1 PRHDT, CDR2 FYEKMQ (reference sequence). V lost 0 bases and J lost 0, with 6 bases in between. This CDR3 comprises 15 residues. CDR3 region: CASSLGRDSGNTIYF. The CDR3 DNA sequence: TGTGCCAGCAGCTTAGGACGGGACTCTGGAAACACCATATATTTT.

The V gene is TRBV4-1, the J gene TRBJ1-2; 7 bases line up with TRBD1. Germline trimming cut 3 bases from V and 11 bases from J; bases unmatched to any gene: 3. There are 11 residues in the CDR3. Germline CDR1 MGHRA, CDR2 YSYEKL. The CDR3 nucleotides are TGCGCCAGCAGCCAGGGACAGCTATACACCTTC. The encoded protein is CASSQGQLYTF.

This clone was picked up a small number of times. This rearrangement joins TRBV5-4 to TRBJ1-2; a weak D match, TRBD1 (5 bases). The germline V and J ends were trimmed by 2 bases and 4 bases, with 6 bases remaining between them. This CDR3 is 12 amino acids long. CDR1 is SGHNT and CDR2 is YYREEE in the germline V gene (reference sequence). CDR3 protein: CASSFDSYGYTF. The CDR3 coding sequence is TGTGCCAGCAGCTTTGACAGCTATGGCTACACCTTC.

The chain carries TRBV7-9 and TRBJ2-5, with TRBD1 as a possible D gene (5 bases). This CDR3 spans 14 amino acids. The ends were cut back, 5 bases at V and 2 bases at J, with 12 bases in the middle. Germline V lookup: CDR1 SEHNR, CDR2 FQNEAQ (reference sequence). CDR3 nucleotides: TGTGCCAGCAGCCCCCCGACAGTTCAAGAGACCCAGTACTTC. This sequence encodes CASSPPTVQETQYF.

The rearrangement uses TRBV19 and TRBJ1-1; unclear D gene. CDR3 length: 13 residues. The germline V gene encodes CDR1 LNHDA and CDR2 SQIVND (reference sequence). Trimming left V 5 bases short and J 0 bases short, with 7 bases between. CDR3 DNA: TGTGCCAGTAGTTCCTATATGAACACTGAAGCTTTCTTT. Translation: CASSSYMNTEAFF.

This rearrangement joins TRBV20-1 to TRBJ2-5, with no clear D. The CDR3 is 11 amino acids. Per germline, CDR1 DFQATT and CDR2 SNEGSKA (reference sequence). With 0 bases removed from V and 6 bases from J, the gap between germline ends came to 5 bases. CDR3 loop: CSARDRKTQYF. The CDR3 DNA reads as TGCAGTGCTAGAGATAGAAAGACCCAGTACTTC.

The chain employs TRBV7-9 and TRBJ1-1; 9 bases match TRBD1. Trimming removed 0 bases from V and 2 bases from J; junction bases left unmatched: 1. CDR1 and CDR2 (germline): SEHNR, FQNEAQ (reference sequence). The CDR3 consists of 15 residues. The CDR3 here is CASSLADRGNTEAFF. The CDR3 DNA sequence: TGTGCCAGCAGCTTAGCGGACAGGGGAAACACTGAAGCTTTCTTT.

The chain joins TRBV5-1 to TRBJ2-1, with 10 bases matching TRBD2. The V and J ends lost 5 bases and 5 bases, in that order; junction bases with no gene match: 7. The CDR3 length is 15 residues. Germline V lookup: CDR1 SGHRS, CDR2 YFSETQ. Here the CDR3 DNA reads TGCGCCAGCAGAGTAGCGGGGGGCCCCCACAATGAGCAGTTCTTC. Translating it yields CASRVAGGPHNEQFF.

The chain joins TRBV29-1 to TRBJ2-5; the D gene is possibly TRBD1 (5 bases). V gave up 6 bases and J gave up 4 bases, with 15 bases separating them. The length of the CDR3 is 13 residues. Germline lookup yields CDR1 SQVTM and CDR2 ANQGSEA. In nucleotides, the CDR3 is TGCAGCGTCGCCGACAGCCTCGGAGAGACCCAGTACTTC. This encodes CSVADSLGETQYF.